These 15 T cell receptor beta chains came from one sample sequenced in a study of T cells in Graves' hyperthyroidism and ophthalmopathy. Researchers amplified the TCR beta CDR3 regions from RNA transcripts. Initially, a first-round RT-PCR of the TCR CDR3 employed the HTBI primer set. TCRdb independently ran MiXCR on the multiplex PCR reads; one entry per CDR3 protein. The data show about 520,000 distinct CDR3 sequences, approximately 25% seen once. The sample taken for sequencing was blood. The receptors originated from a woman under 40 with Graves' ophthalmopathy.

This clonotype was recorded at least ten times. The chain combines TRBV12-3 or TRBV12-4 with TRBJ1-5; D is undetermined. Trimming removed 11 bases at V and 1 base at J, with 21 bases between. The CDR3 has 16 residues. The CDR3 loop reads CAGIRGGLGSNQPQHF. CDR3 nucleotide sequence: TGTGCCGGCATCCGAGGAGGGTTGGGGAGCAATCAGCCCCAGCATTTT.

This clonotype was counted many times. The CDR3 sequence: CATAWDRGHGYTF. The CDR3 DNA is TGTGCCACCGCTTGGGACAGGGGCCATGGCTACACCTTC. The J gene is TRBJ1-2, the V gene TRBV15, with 10 bases fitting TRBD1. The CDR3 covers 13 residues. Germline V lookup: CDR1 LNHNV, CDR2 YYDKDF (reference sequence). The J segment lost 6 bases and the V segment lost 8 bases, leaving 6 bases of the junction unmatched.

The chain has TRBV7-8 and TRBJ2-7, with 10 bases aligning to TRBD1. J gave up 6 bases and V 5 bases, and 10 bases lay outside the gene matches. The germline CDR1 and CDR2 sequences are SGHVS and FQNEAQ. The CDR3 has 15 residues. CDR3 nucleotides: TGTGCCAGCAGCCCACGGACAGGGGGTTTCGGCGAGCAGTACTTC. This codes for CASSPRTGGFGEQYF.

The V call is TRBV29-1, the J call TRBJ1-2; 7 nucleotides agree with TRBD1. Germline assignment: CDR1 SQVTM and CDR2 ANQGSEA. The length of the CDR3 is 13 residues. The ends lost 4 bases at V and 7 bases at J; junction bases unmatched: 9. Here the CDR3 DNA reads TGCAGCGTTGGGGGGCAGGGGGAAGGTGGCTACACCTTC. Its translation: CSVGGQGEGGYTF.

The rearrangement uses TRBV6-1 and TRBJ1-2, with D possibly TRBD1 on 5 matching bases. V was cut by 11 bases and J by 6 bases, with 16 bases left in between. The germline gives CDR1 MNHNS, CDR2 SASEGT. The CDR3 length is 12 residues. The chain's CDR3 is CADGGVTDGYTF. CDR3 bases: TGTGCCGACGGGGGGGTTACGGATGGCTACACCTTC.

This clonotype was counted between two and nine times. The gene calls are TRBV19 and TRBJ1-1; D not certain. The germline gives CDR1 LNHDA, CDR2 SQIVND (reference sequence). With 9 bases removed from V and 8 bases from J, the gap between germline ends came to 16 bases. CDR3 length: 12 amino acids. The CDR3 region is CASINGGSEAFF. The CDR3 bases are TGTGCCAGCATAAACGGAGGGTCCGAAGCTTTCTTT. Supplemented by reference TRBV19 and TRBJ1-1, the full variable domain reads DGGITQSPKYLFRKEGQNVTLSCEQNLNHDAMYWYRQDPGQGLRLIYYSQIVNDFQKGDIAEGYSVSREKKESFPLTVTSAQKNPTAFYLCASINGGSEAFFGQGTRLTVV.

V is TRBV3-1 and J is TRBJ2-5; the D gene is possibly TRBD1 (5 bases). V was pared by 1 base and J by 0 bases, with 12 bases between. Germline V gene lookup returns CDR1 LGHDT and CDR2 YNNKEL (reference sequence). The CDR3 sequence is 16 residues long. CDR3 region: CASSQGRRQHQETQYF. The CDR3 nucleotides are TGTGCCAGCAGCCAAGGAAGGAGACAGCACCAAGAGACCCAGTACTTC.

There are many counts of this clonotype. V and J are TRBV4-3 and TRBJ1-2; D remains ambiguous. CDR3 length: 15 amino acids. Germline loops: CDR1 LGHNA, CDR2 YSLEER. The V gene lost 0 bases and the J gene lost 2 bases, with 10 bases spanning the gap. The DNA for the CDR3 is TGCGCCAGCAGCCAAGAGCCCGTCGGCAACTATGGCTACACCTTC. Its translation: CASSQEPVGNYGYTF.

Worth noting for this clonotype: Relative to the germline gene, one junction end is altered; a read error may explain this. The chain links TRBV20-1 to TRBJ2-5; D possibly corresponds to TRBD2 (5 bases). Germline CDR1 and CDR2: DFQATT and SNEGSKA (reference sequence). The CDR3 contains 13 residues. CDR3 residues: CSARGADQETQDF. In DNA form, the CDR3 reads TGCAGTGCTAGAGGAGCGGACCAAGAGACCCAGGACTTC.

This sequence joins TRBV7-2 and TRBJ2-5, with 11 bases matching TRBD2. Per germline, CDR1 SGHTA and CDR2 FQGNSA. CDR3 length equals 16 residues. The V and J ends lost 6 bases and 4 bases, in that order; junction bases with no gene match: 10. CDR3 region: CASRGGTSGVGETQYF. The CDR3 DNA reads TGTGCCAGCAGGGGAGGGACTAGCGGAGTGGGAGAGACCCAGTACTTC.

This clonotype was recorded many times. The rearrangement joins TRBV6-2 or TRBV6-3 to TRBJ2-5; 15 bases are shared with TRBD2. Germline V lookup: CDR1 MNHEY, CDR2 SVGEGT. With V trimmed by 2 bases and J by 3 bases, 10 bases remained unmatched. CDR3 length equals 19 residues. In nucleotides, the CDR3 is TGTGCCAGCAGTTACCCCGGACTAGCGGGGGGGCCCGGGGAAGAGACCCAGTACTTC. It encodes CASSYPGLAGGPGEETQYF.

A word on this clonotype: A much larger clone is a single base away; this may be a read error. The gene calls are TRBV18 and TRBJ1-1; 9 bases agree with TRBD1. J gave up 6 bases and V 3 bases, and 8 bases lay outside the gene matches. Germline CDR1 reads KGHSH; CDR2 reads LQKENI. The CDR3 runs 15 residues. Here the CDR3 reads CASSPRDRDHAEAFF. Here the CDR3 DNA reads TGTGCCAGCTCACCCCGGGACAGGGACCACGCTGAAGCTTTCTTT.

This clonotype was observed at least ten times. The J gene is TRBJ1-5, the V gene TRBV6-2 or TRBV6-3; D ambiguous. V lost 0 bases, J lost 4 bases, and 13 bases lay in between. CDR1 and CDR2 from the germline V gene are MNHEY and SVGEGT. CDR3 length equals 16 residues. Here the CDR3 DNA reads TGTGCCAGCAGTTACTCGAGGTCTGGGCGTAATCAGCCCCAGCATTTT. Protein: CASSYSRSGRNQPQHF.

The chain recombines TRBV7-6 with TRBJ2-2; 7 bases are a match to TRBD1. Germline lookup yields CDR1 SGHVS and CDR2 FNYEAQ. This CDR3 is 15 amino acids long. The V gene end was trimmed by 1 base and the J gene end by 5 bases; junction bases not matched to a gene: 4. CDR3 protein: CASSLVQGVTGELFF. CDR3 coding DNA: TGTGCCAGCAGCTTAGTGCAGGGGGTGACCGGGGAGCTGTTTTTT.

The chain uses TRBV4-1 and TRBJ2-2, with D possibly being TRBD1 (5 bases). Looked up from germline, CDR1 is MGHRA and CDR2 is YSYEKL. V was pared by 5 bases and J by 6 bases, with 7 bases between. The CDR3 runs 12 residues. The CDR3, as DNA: TGCGCCAGCAGCAGGGGTCCCGGGGAGCTGTTTTTT. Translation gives CASSRGPGELFF.